The rows below give T cell receptor beta chains drawn from one sample of a study of blood T cell repertoires in COVID-19. Some clones are missing from TCRdb's copy, which holds only in-frame ones; the method was immunoSEQ multiplex PCR. Altogether approximately 70,000 clones are present, about 88% being singletons, with the ten largest covering 3% to 5%. Sequenced: peripheral blood. The receptors were gathered from a man aged 70-80 years with active COVID-19. Each CDR3 is given with its conserved first and last residue. The D gene is left open where the match is weak. Some rows mark clone size as missing; the rest say once, few, many or name a class of expanded clone.

d_call	v_call	j_call	clone_size	cdr3_aa	cdr3_nt
TRBD2	TRBV7-2	TRBJ2-3	NA	CASSLVPRAGWTQYF	TGTGCCAGCAGCTTAGTACCTAGAGCGGGGTGGACGCAGTATTTT
TRBD2	TRBV7-2	TRBJ2-3	once	CASSPRLAGVGDTQYF	TGTGCCAGCAGCCCCCGACTAGCGGGAGTGGGAGATACGCAGTATTTT
TRBD1	TRBV5-8	TRBJ1-5	NA	CASSPGQGALSNQPQHF	TGTGCCAGCAGCCCCGGACAGGGGGCCCTTAGCAATCAGCCCCAGCATTTT
TRBD2	TRBV7-6	TRBJ2-1	NA	CASGPGGGRGMGEQFF	TGTGCCAGCGGCCCTGGGGGCGGGAGGGGAATGGGTGAGCAGTTCTTC
NA	TRBV27	TRBJ2-2	NA	CASSSPPLGGGYTGELFF	TGTGCCAGCAGTTCCCCCCCGTTAGGCGGAGGGTACACCGGGGAGCTGTTTTTT
NA	TRBV27	TRBJ2-3	NA	CASSLGRDTDTQYF	TGTGCCAGCAGTTTGGGGCGGGACACAGATACGCAGTATTTT
TRBD2	TRBV5-1	TRBJ2-5	NA	CASSLTGLAGVGETQYF	TGCGCCAGCAGCTTGACGGGACTAGCGGGAGTGGGGGAGACCCAGTACTTC
NA	TRBV6-1	TRBJ2-5	NA	CASSEEGLPSETQYF	TGTGCCAGCAGTGAAGAGGGGCTGCCGTCAGAGACCCAGTACTTC
TRBD1	TRBV5-1	TRBJ2-1	NA	CASSGAGTGIYNEQFF	TGCGCCAGCAGCGGGGCCGGGACAGGGATCTACAATGAGCAGTTCTTC
NA	TRBV19	TRBJ2-7	NA	CASSTPGNEQYF	TGTGCCAGTAGTACCCCCGGGAACGAGCAGTACTTC
NA	TRBV19	TRBJ2-5	NA	CASSLGGEASQTQYF	TGTGCCAGTAGCCTCGGCGGCGAGGCGAGTCAGACCCAGTACTTC
NA	TRBV7-9	TRBJ2-7	NA	CASSALSYEQYF	TGTGCCAGCAGCGCCCTATCCTACGAGCAGTACTTC
TRBD1	TRBV6-5	TRBJ1-4	NA	CASRTGQGQKLFF	TGTGCCAGCAGAACCGGACAGGGCCAAAAACTGTTTTTT
NA	TRBV28	TRBJ1-2	NA	CAGRGNGGYTF	TGTGCCGGGAGGGGGAATGGTGGCTACACCTTC
NA	TRBV10-3	TRBJ2-3	NA	CAIMRGQSTDTQYF	TGTGCCATCATGCGTGGGCAAAGCACAGATACGCAGTATTTT
TRBD1	TRBV6-5	TRBJ2-1	NA	CASSPGQATYNEQFF	TGTGCCAGCAGCCCGGGACAGGCAACCTACAATGAGCAGTTCTTC
NA	TRBV24-1	TRBJ2-3	NA	CATSDFPPRQSGGEDTQYF	TGTGCCACCAGTGATTTCCCCCCCCGACAGTCCGGCGGGGAAGATACGCAGTATTTT
NA	TRBV7-8	TRBJ2-3	NA	CASPAPGTDTQYF	TGTGCCAGCCCAGCGCCCGGGACAGATACGCAGTATTTT
TRBD1	TRBV24-1	TRBJ1-4	NA	CATSDTGTGDEKLFF	TGTGCCACCAGTGACACCGGGACAGGGGATGAAAAACTGTTTTTT
NA	TRBV9	TRBJ2-7	NA	CASSVGVGVYEQYF	TGTGCCAGCAGCGTAGGGGTGGGAGTCTACGAGCAGTACTTC
NA	TRBV6-2/TRBV6-3	TRBJ1-1	NA	CASSYPPAGMYTEAFF	TGTGCCAGCAGTTACCCCCCGGCAGGGATGTACACTGAAGCTTTCTTT
TRBD1	TRBV6-5	TRBJ1-3	NA	CASSSQGVGGNTIYF	TGTGCCAGCAGTTCACAGGGGGTAGGAGGAAACACCATATATTTT
NA	TRBV19	TRBJ2-1	once	CASTRRSSYNEQFF	TGTGCCAGTACTCGGAGGAGCTCCTACAATGAGCAGTTCTTC
TRBD2	TRBV10-1	TRBJ2-1	NA	CASNPPGTRGSPSSYNEQFF	TGCGCCAGCAATCCCCCCGGGACTAGGGGCTCCCCAAGCTCCTACAATGAGCAGTTCTTC
TRBD1	TRBV18	TRBJ1-1	NA	CASSPTGGARNTEAFF	TGTGCCAGCTCGCCTACAGGGGGCGCTCGGAACACTGAAGCTTTCTTT
NA	TRBV6-2/TRBV6-3	TRBJ2-1	NA	CASSPSGGVVARQFF	TGTGCCAGCAGTCCCTCGGGGGGCGTCGTGGCTCGGCAGTTCTTC
NA	TRBV2	TRBJ2-3	NA	CASNGHIGTDTQYF	TGTGCCAGCAATGGACACATAGGCACAGATACGCAGTATTTT
NA	TRBV7-9	TRBJ2-7	NA	CASSLGSYEQYF	TGTGCCAGCAGCTTGGGCAGCTACGAGCAGTACTTC
TRBD2	TRBV19	TRBJ2-7	NA	CASSMGSGGTYEQYF	TGTGCCAGTAGTATGGGTAGCGGGGGGACCTACGAGCAGTACTTC
TRBD1	TRBV27	TRBJ2-7	NA	CASTTKGDRSSYEQYF	TGTGCCAGCACCACAAAAGGGGACAGGAGCTCCTACGAGCAGTACTTC